These T cell receptor beta chains were read from a single sample in a study of T cell changes during pregnancy in multiple sclerosis. Sequencing was performed with immunoSEQ multiplex PCR; in TCRdb, only in-frame clones are kept and a portion is missing. Among about 64,000 clones, less than 95% were seen once, and the ten largest hold around 2.1%. The source was peripheral blood, collected in the second trimester of pregnancy. The source of these receptors is a female donor in good health, enrolled as a control in a pregnancy study. CDR3s include the opening cysteine and the closing phenylalanine or tryptophan. D genes are given only for firm matches. Rows may omit the clone size; those that give it use once, few, many or a size class.

>.|TRBJ2-3|TRBV11-1|once
CASSLNAGTQYF
TGTGCCAGCAGCTTAAATGCGGGGACGCAGTATTTT
>.|TRBJ2-7|TRBV25-1|.
CASSAEGRYEQYF
TGTGCCAGCAGTGCAGAGGGTCGGTACGAGCAGTACTTC
>.|TRBJ2-2|TRBV13|.
CATGAGTGELFF
TGTGCCACTGGCGCCGGGACCGGGGAGCTGTTTTTT
>TRBD2|TRBJ2-1|TRBV7-8|.
CASSSSEAGGYNEQFF
TGTGCCAGCAGCTCCTCGGAAGCGGGAGGCTACAATGAGCAGTTCTTC
>TRBD1|TRBJ1-2|TRBV19|.
CASTRDSVSNYGYTF
TGTGCCAGTACTAGGGACAGCGTTTCTAACTATGGCTACACCTTC
>TRBD1|TRBJ2-7|TRBV19|.
CASSVGWDSSYEQYF
TGTGCCAGTAGTGTAGGGTGGGACAGCTCCTACGAGCAGTACTTC
>.|TRBJ2-3|TRBV7-8|.
CASSLATPARTDTQYF
TGTGCCAGCAGCTTAGCGACCCCCGCCAGGACAGATACGCAGTATTTT
>.|TRBJ1-2|TRBV11-2|.
CASSLNAGVAYGYTF
TGTGCCAGCAGCTTGAACGCAGGGGTGGCCTATGGCTACACCTTC
>.|TRBJ2-1|TRBV27|.
CASSSGVYEQFF
TGTGCCAGCAGTTCCGGTGTGTATGAGCAGTTCTTC
>TRBD2|TRBJ2-3|TRBV9|.
CASSPWASGGSDTQYF
TGTGCCAGCAGCCCTTGGGCTAGCGGGGGGTCAGATACGCAGTATTTT
>.|TRBJ2-1|TRBV5-5|.
CASSLVLASEQFF
TGTGCCAGCAGCTTGGTCCTAGCAAGTGAGCAGTTCTTC
>TRBD2|TRBJ2-3|TRBV28|.
CASSRAGAGEDTQYF
TGTGCCAGCAGTCGGGCGGGAGCGGGGGAAGATACGCAGTATTTT
>.|TRBJ2-7|TRBV7-9|.
CASSSPPHSVGPYEQYF
TGTGCCAGCAGCTCCCCTCCCCATAGCGTCGGCCCCTACGAGCAGTACTTC
>.|TRBJ2-7|TRBV5-5|.
CASSQDNGSLEQYF
TGTGCCAGCAGCCAGGACAACGGGTCGCTCGAGCAGTACTTC
>.|TRBJ1-2|TRBV5-6|.
CASSLTGFNYGYTF
TGTGCCAGCAGCTTGACAGGTTTTAACTATGGCTACACCTTC
>TRBD1|TRBJ2-1|TRBV19|.
CASSRDERQGDNEQFF
TGTGCCAGTAGTAGGGACGAAAGACAGGGAGACAATGAGCAGTTCTTC
>.|TRBJ1-2|TRBV7-9|.
CATPRWGPEGFYGYTF
TGTGCCACCCCGCGGTGGGGGCCCGAGGGGTTTTATGGCTACACCTTC